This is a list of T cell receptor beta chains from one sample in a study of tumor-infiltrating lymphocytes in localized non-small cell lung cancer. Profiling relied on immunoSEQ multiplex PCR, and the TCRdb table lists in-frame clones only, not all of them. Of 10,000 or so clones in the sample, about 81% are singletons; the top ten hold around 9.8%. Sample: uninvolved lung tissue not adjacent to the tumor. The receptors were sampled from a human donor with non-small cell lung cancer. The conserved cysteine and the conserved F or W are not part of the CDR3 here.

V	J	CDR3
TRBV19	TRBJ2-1	ASSIVATSGSVHNEQF
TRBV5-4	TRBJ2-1	ASSLGGQGYNEQF
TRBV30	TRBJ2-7	AWSPGSDYEQY
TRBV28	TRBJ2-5	ASSLGDSIQETQY
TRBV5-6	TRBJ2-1	ASSTTGFNNEQF
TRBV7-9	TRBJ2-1	ASSLSSGRRNEQF
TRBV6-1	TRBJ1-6	ASILGQGNSPLH
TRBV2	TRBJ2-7	ASSELAGAEEQY
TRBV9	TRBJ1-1	ASSVEERYTEAF
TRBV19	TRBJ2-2	ASSVSSGNTGELF
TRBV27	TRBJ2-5	ASSLGGWETQY
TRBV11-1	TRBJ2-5	ASSRQGRGVQETQY
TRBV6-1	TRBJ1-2	ASSASATANYGYT
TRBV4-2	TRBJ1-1	ASSQENMGETEAF
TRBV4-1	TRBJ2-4	ASSQDFRRADKNIQY
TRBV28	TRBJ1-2	ASTPQGFYGYT
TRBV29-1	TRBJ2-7	SVAGVAYEQY
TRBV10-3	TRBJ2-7	AISESGQIYEQY
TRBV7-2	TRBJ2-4	ASSLSLAKNIQY
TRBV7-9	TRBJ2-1	ASSYSATYNEQF
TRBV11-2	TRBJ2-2	ASSLPRRGTTTGELF
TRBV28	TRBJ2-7	ASAGYYEQY
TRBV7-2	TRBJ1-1	ASTPVQGVTEAF
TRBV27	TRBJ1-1	ASSLGQGNTEAF
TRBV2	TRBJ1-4	ASRPTGGRYLGEKLF
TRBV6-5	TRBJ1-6	ASFPYNSPLH
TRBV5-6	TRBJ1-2	ASSFSQQVYGYT
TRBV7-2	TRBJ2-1	ASSRRPLPGNEQF
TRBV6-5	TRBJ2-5	ASSFAGWETQY
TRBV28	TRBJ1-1	ASKAQGGNTEAF
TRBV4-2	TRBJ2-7	ASSQGLSYEQY
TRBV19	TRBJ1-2	ALPGGGPFYGYT
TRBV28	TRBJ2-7	ASTRKGGSEQY
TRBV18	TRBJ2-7	ASSPPGQGSYEQY
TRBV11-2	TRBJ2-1	ASSYFGLAGVEQF
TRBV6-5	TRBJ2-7	ASKRTASSYEQY
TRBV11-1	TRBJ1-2	ASSFISRANYGYT
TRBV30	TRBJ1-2	AWSVASGHA
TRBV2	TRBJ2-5	AVQQLTQY
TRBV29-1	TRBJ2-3	SAGRSTDTQY
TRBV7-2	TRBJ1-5	ASSLVAGQPQH
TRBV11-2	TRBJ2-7	ASSLDSAYEQY
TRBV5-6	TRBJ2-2	ASSSWGTSGNTGELF
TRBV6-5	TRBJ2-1	ASSYVGDNEQF
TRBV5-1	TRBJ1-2	ASSSGQDGYT
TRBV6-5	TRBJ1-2	ASSYKGENYGYT
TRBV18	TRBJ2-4	ASSPETGGSRY
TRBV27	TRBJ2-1	ASSWGTGGIYEQF
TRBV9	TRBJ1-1	ASSPSQGTYTEAF
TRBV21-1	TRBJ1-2	ASSNLRERDYGYT
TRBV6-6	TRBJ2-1	ASTFSVGAYNEQF
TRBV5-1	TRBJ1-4	ASSLGGPEREKLF
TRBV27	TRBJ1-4	ASSPSLGTGLATNEKLF
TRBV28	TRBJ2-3	ASSLPGTGSAPTQY
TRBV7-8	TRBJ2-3	ASSSYAGTDTQY
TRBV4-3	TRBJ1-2	ASSQTPRENYGYT